A single T cell receptor (beta chain) is shown here with its context. What it binds is not known. TCRdb re-derived calls from the 5' RACE reads in MiXCR, one entry per CDR3 protein. The sample consists of a few hundred thousand distinct CDR3 sequences, roughly 20% of them appearing once. CDR3 size: 13 residues. Trimming cost V 4 bases and J 4 bases, with 8 bases left between them. Germline lookup yields CDR1 MGHDK and CDR2 SYGVNS. This sample is drawn from a study of CD8 T cells in ankylosing spondylitis. Regarding the study as a whole: Reportedly, significant enrichment of disease-linked clones occurred in matched ankylosing spondylitis synovial fluid. Disease-linked clones proved CD8+ and comparatively uncommon in peripheral blood. Characteristic of ankylosing spondylitis blood, it appeared, was a TCR beta motif comprising fewer than 10 highly homologous variants.

The rearrangement joins TRBV25-1 to TRBJ1-3; TRBD1 might be the D (6 bases). This receptor was obtained from a female donor with ankylosing spondylitis or in good health (not recorded which). The sequencing input was blood, either unsorted or a sorted T cell fraction (not recorded which). This CDR3 reads CASSGTVGNTIYF. The CDR3 nucleotides read TGTGCCAGCAGTGGGACAGTCGGAAACACCATATATTTT.